This T cell receptor (beta chain) came from a study of OX40 agonist ivuxolimab in advanced cancers. Looking at the study overall: The group had a mean age of about 60 years, ranged from about 23 to 85, and was 82.7% male. Three patients got partial responses; one had hepatocellular carcinoma and two had cutaneous melanoma.

Measured with immunoSEQ multiplex PCR; TCRdb has only the in-frame clones, and not every one. The sample includes about 62,000 clones, 85% of them seen just once. Patients were ruled out by autoimmune disease history or systemic immunosuppression. Concerning this clone: The antigen remains unidentified.

The CDR3 extends over 11 amino acids. Trimming pared 10 bases from V and 4 bases from J, leaving 8 bases between. Study results and limitations: Both CD4+ and CD8+ T cell populations in blood had undergone clonal expansion by week 6 at 0.1 to 3.0 mg/kg.

V and J are TRBV23-1 and TRBJ2-1; no definite D call. TRBV23-1 counts as an open reading frame of uncertain function. The material was CD4+ or CD8+ T cells sorted from blood, obtained in a trial of the OX40 agonist ivuxolimab. This sequence was found in an adult with an advanced solid tumor such as melanoma, head and neck, liver or kidney cancer. CDR3 loop: CAIFSYNEQFF. The CDR3 nucleotides read TGCGCCATCTTCAGTTACAATGAGCAGTTCTTC.